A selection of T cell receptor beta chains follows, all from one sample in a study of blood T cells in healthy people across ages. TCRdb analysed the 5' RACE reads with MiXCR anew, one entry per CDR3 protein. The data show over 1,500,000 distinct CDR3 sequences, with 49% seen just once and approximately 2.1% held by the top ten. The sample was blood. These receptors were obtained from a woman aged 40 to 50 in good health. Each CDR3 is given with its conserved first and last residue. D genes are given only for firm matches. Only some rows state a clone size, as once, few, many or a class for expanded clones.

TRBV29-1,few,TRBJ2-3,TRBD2,TGCAGCGTTGGACGGGGGGGTGGCACAGATACGCAGTATTTT,CSVGRGGGTDTQYF
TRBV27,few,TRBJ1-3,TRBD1,TGTGCCAGCAGTCCGGACAGGGTTGGAAACACCATATATTTT,CASSPDRVGNTIYF
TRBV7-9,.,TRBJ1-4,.,TGTGCCAGCAGCCCAGTAGCGGGCGGAACAACTAATGAAAAACTGTTTTTT,CASSPVAGGTTNEKLFF
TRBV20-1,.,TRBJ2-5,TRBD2,TGCAGTGCTTCCGGGACTAGCGAAGAGACCCAGTACTTC,CSASGTSEETQYF
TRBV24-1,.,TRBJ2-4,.,TGTGCCACCAGTGATACGCGGGCTGGCAAAAACATTCAGTACTTC,CATSDTRAGKNIQYF
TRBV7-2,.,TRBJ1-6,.,TGTGCCAGCAGCTTACAAGGGGCCTCCTATAATTCACCCCTCCACTTT,CASSLQGASYNSPLHF
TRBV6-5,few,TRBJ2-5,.,TGTGCCAGCGGTGGCCCGGTCGGGGAGACCCAGTACTTC,CASGGPVGETQYF
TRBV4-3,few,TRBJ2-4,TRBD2,TGCGCCAGCAGCCAAGTAGGCGGGGGTAAAAACATTCAGTACTTC,CASSQVGGGKNIQYF
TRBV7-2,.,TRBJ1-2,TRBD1,TGTGCCAGCAGCTCCCGACAGGGAGGAGGAAGCGGCTACACCTTC,CASSSRQGGGSGYTF
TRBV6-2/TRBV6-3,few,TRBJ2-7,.,TGTGCCAGCACACCCTACCCAGAGAGCTCCTACGAGCAGTACTTC,CASTPYPESSYEQYF
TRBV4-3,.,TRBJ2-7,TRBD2,TGCGCCTGCAGCCAAGATGGGACTAGCGGGAGCTCCTACGAGCAGTACTTC,CACSQDGTSGSSYEQYF
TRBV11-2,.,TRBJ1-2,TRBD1,TGTGCCAGCAGCACCTTCCCGGGACAGGATTTTTTGCGCGGCTACACCTTC,CASSTFPGQDFLRGYTF
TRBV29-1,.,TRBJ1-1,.,TGCAGCGTTGGGTACATAGGACCCCGGGGCACTGAAGCTTTCTTT,CSVGYIGPRGTEAFF
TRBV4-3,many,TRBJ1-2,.,TGCGCCAGCAGCCAGGGGGGCGGCTATGGCTACACCTTC,CASSQGGGYGYTF
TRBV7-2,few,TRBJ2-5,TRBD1,TGTGCCAGCAGCCCCCGACAGGGATCGAAGACCCAGTACTTC,CASSPRQGSKTQYF
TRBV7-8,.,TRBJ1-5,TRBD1,TGTGCCAGCAGCAGAAGAGGGACAGGGGCCGTTCAGCCCCAGCATTTT,CASSRRGTGAVQPQHF
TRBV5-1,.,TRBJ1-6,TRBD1,TGCGCCAGCAGGCTGACCGGGACAGGAACATCGAGCTCCTATAATTCACCCCTCCACTTT,CASRLTGTGTSSSYNSPLHF
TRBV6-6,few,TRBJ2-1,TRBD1,TGTGCCAGCAGTTACGACAGGGGGCTAAAAAATGAGCAGTTCTTC,CASSYDRGLKNEQFF
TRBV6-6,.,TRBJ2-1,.,TGTGCCAGCAGCCCGGACTTCGGTGAGCAGTTCTTC,CASSPDFGEQFF
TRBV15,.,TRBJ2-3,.,TGTGCCACCAACAGAGAGGGTGGGCACACAGATACGCAGTATTTT,CATNREGGHTDTQYF
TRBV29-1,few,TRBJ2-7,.,TGCAGCGTTGTTAGTAACGAGGTAGCGTACGAGCAGTACTTC,CSVVSNEVAYEQYF